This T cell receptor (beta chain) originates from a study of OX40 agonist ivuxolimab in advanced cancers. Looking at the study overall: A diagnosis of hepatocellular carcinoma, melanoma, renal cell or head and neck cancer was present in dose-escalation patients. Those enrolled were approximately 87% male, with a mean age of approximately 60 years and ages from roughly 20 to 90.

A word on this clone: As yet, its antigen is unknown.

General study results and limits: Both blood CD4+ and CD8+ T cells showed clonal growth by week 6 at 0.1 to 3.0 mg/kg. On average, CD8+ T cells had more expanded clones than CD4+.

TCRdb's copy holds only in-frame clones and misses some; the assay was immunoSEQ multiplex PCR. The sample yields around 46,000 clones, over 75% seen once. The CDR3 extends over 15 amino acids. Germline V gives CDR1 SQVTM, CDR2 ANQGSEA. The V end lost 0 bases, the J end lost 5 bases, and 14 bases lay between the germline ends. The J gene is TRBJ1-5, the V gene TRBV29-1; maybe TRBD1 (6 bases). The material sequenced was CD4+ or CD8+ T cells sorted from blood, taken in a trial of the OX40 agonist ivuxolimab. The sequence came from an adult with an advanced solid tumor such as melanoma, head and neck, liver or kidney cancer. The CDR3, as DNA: TGCAGCGTTGAAGACGGTGACAGGATTGATCAGCCCCAGCATTTT. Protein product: CSVEDGDRIDQPQHF.